The 19 T cell receptor beta chains below were found in one sample sequenced in a study of blood T cell repertoires in COVID-19. Generated by immunoSEQ multiplex PCR, the TCRdb table keeps only in-frame clones and is missing some. The sample shows roughly 21,000 clones, approximately 83% of them seen only once. Sequences were obtained from peripheral blood. The origin of the receptors is a human donor in a cohort sampled during active COVID-19.

This rearrangement joins TRBV4-1 to TRBJ2-1, with 10 bases matching TRBD2. The CDR3 loop spans 18 amino acids. V gave up 3 bases and J gave up 4 bases; unmatched junction bases: 12. The germline V gene encodes CDR1 MGHRA and CDR2 YSYEKL. CDR3 residues: CASSQIAGGPSAYNEQFF. Here the CDR3 DNA reads TGCGCCAGCAGCCAGATAGCGGGGGGACCTTCAGCATACAATGAGCAGTTCTTC.

The chain recombines TRBV5-6 with TRBJ1-2; 9 bases are shared with TRBD1. Germline values: CDR1 SGHDT, CDR2 YYEEEE. With V trimmed by 4 bases and J by 6 bases, 7 bases remained unmatched. The CDR3 contains 14 residues. The CDR3 nucleotides read TGTGCCAGCAGCCGGAGGGACAGGGCCGATGGCTACACCTTC. It codes for CASSRRDRADGYTF.

This clone was seen only once. The gene calls are TRBV6-6 and TRBJ2-7, with a possible D match to TRBD1 (5 bases). The CDR3 contains 14 residues. The V end lost 4 bases, the J end lost 2 bases, and 12 bases lay between the germline ends. Germline V gives CDR1 MNHNY, CDR2 SVGAGI (reference sequence). The CDR3 here is CASSFGQGPYEQYF. Written as DNA, the CDR3 is TGTGCCAGCAGTTTCGGGCAGGGCCCCTACGAGCAGTACTTC.

The gene calls are TRBV11-1 and TRBJ1-2, with TRBD1 identical over 7 bases. The V segment lost 2 bases and the J segment 2 bases; nucleotides outside the gene matches: 8. Germline CDR1 SGHAT, CDR2 FQDESV (reference sequence). This CDR3 region has 16 residues. The chain's CDR3 is CASSLSWDSENYGYTF. CDR3 bases: TGTGCCAGCAGCTTATCTTGGGACAGCGAGAACTATGGCTACACCTTC. Complete variable domain (other parts from reference TRBV11-1 and TRBJ1-2): EAEVAQSPRYKITEKSQAVAFWCDPISGHATLYWYRQILGQGPELLVQFQDESVVDDSQLPKDRFSAERLKGVDSTLKIQPAELGDSAMYLCASSLSWDSENYGYTFGSGTRLTVV.

The chain joins TRBV6-2 or TRBV6-3 to TRBJ2-5; perhaps TRBD2 as D (6 bases). Germline V gene lookup returns CDR1 MNHEY and CDR2 SVGEGT. This CDR3 is 13 amino acids long. V gave up 6 bases and J gave up 0 bases, with 8 bases separating them. CDR3 amino acids: CASSRDYQETQYF. CDR3 DNA: TGTGCCAGCAGCCGGGACTACCAAGAGACCCAGTACTTC.

The gene calls are TRBV5-4 and TRBJ1-1; the D gene is possibly TRBD1 (6 bases). The CDR3 spans 14 residues. V was trimmed by 2 bases and J by 1 base, leaving 9 bases between them. Germline V lookup: CDR1 SGHNT, CDR2 YYREEE (reference sequence). In DNA form, the CDR3 reads TGTGCCAGCAGCTTCGGGGGGGCGAACACTGAAGCTTTCTTT. Its translation is CASSFGGANTEAFF.

This chain links TRBV9 with TRBJ1-2; D may be TRBD1 (5 bases). CDR3 length: 13 residues. Germline CDR1 reads SGDLS; CDR2 reads YYNGEE. Trimming took 0 bases from V and 3 from J, leaving 6 bases between them. CDR3 coding DNA: TGTGCCAGCAGCGTAGCGGGGGACTATGGCTACACCTTC. Translating gives CASSVAGDYGYTF.

This chain links TRBV4-1 with TRBJ2-7; 7 positions agree with TRBD1. The germline CDR1 and CDR2 sequences are MGHRA and YSYEKL. The CDR3 runs to 16 residues. The ends lost 1 base at V and 7 bases at J; junction bases unmatched: 13. The CDR3 coding sequence is TGCGCCAGCAGCCAAGGGTGGGACAGTAGTGAACCGGAGCAGTACTTC. It encodes CASSQGWDSSEPEQYF.

The chain couples TRBV6-4 to TRBJ1-3; no clear D gene. Between the trimmed V and J ends, which lost 5 bases and 0 bases, there was a span of 8 bases. CDR1 and CDR2 from the germline V gene are MRHNA and SNTAGT. The CDR3 runs to 14 residues. As DNA, the CDR3 is TGTGCCAGCAGTAAACAGAGCTCTGGAAACACCATATATTTT. This encodes CASSKQSSGNTIYF.

This chain uses TRBV6-1 with TRBJ1-5; D unclear. Trimming pared 3 bases from V and 5 bases from J, leaving 11 bases between. Germline V gene data show CDR1 as MNHNS and CDR2 as SASEGT. The CDR3 length is 14 residues. The CDR3 bases are TGTGCCAGCAGTGAGCAGGCAGCCCATCAGCCCCAGCATTTT. This translates into CASSEQAAHQPQHF.

The chain links TRBV4-2 to TRBJ1-1; D is possibly TRBD1 (6 bases). Germline V gene data show CDR1 as LGHNA and CDR2 as YNFKEQ. The CDR3 covers 14 residues. V was shortened by 0 bases and J by 5 bases, with 10 bases between the two germline ends. CDR3 nucleotides: TGTGCCAGCAGCCAAGATCAGGGGCGGACTGAAGCTTTCTTT. It translates to CASSQDQGRTEAFF.

The genes are TRBV7-6 and TRBJ2-1; D gene uncertain. With 1 base removed from V and 4 bases from J, the gap between germline ends came to 11 bases. The germline gives CDR1 SGHVS, CDR2 FNYEAQ. This CDR3 spans 15 amino acids. The CDR3 protein is CASSLEVSGYNEQFF. In DNA form, the CDR3 reads TGTGCCAGCAGCTTAGAGGTTTCAGGATACAATGAGCAGTTCTTC.

The chain is built from TRBV5-1 and TRBJ2-1; 12 nucleotides line up with TRBD2. V was pared by 4 bases and J by 4 bases, with 6 bases of the junction left unmatched. Germline CDR1 and CDR2: SGHRS and YFSETQ. The CDR3 spans 16 residues. The CDR3 sequence is CASSPGLAGMYNEQFF. The DNA for the CDR3 is TGCGCCAGCAGCCCCGGACTAGCGGGGATGTACAATGAGCAGTTCTTC. The variable domain in full, with the rest retrieved from reference TRBV5-1 and TRBJ2-1, is KAGVTQTPRYLIKTRGQQVTLSCSPISGHRSVSWYQQTPGQGLQFLFEYFSETQRNKGNFPGRFSGRQFSNSRSEMNVSTLELGDSALYLCASSPGLAGMYNEQFFGPGTRLTVL.

The chain uses TRBV5-6 and TRBJ2-4; D gene ambiguous. The germline V gene encodes CDR1 SGHDT and CDR2 YYEEEE. The CDR3 has 14 amino acids. V was trimmed by 0 bases and J by 1 base, leaving 5 bases between them. CDR3 bases: TGTGCCAGCAGCTTGGGGCAGGCCAAAAACATTCAGTACTTC. This translates into CASSLGQAKNIQYF.

The rearrangement uses TRBV5-1 and TRBJ2-1; 10 nucleotides align to TRBD1. Germline V lookup: CDR1 SGHRS, CDR2 YFSETQ. The ends lost 4 bases at V and 8 bases at J; junction bases unmatched: 9. The CDR3 has 15 amino acids. The DNA of the CDR3 is TGCGCCAGCAGCCCTCCGGGACAGGGGACGGATGAGCAGTTCTTC. Translated, it gives CASSPPGQGTDEQFF.

The gene calls are TRBV2 and TRBJ2-2; D is perhaps TRBD2 (5 bases). CDR3 length: 15 amino acids. The V end lost 1 base, the J end lost 4 bases, and 10 bases lay between the germline ends. CDR1 SNHLY and CDR2 FYNNEI come from the germline V gene. The CDR3 protein is CASSEGGYGTGELFF. CDR3 DNA sequence: TGTGCCAGCAGTGAAGGAGGGTATGGCACCGGGGAGCTGTTTTTT. Full variable domain (rest looked up from reference TRBV2 and TRBJ2-2): EPEVTQTPSHQVTQMGQEVILRCVPISNHLYFYWYRQILGQKVEFLVSFYNNEISEKSEIFDDQFSVERPDGSNFTLKIRSTKLEDSAMYFCASSEGGYGTGELFFGEGSRLTVL.

V usage is TRBV6-6 and J usage is TRBJ2-6; TRBD2 is a possible D gene (6 bases). Germline CDR1 is MNHNY and CDR2 is SVGAGI (reference sequence). The CDR3 sequence is 16 residues long. V shed 2 bases and J shed 0 bases, with 8 bases lying between them. The CDR3 here is CASSYLGLSGANVLTF. CDR3 nucleotides: TGTGCCAGCAGTTACCTGGGACTCTCTGGGGCCAACGTCCTGACTTTC.

Concerning this clone: Other DNA sequences in the sample encode the same CDR3. This chain joins TRBV11-3 and TRBJ1-4; D may be TRBD1 (5 bases). Germline V gene data show CDR1 as SGHNT and CDR2 as YENEEA. V was shortened by 5 bases and J by 7 bases, with 11 bases between the two germline ends. The CDR3 spans 13 residues. Here the CDR3 reads CASSQGQGEKLFF. The DNA of the CDR3 is TGTGCCAGCAGCCAGGGCCAGGGTGAAAAACTGTTTTTT.

The J gene is TRBJ1-4, the V gene TRBV4-2; possibly TRBD1 for D (6 bases). Germline V gene sequence: CDR1 LGHNA, CDR2 YNFKEQ. CDR3 length equals 16 residues. Trimming took 0 bases from V and 4 from J, leaving 12 bases between them. The CDR3 nucleotides are TGTGCCAGCAGCCAAGAGGGGGCGCAGGATAATGAAAAACTGTTTTTT. Protein: CASSQEGAQDNEKLFF.